The table lists the clone carrying this T cell receptor beta chain with a few counts. What it binds is unknown. V lost 4 bases and J lost 3; bases outside the gene matches: 4. Germline V gene lookup returns CDR1 SQVTM and CDR2 ANQGSEA. CDR3 length: 13 amino acids. MiXCR was run by TCRdb on the 5' RACE reads, yielding one entry per CDR3 protein. The sample contains 350,000 to 500,000 distinct CDR3 sequences, less than 25% of which appear only once. This record comes from a study of T-cell memory formation after mild COVID-19. Study-level information: TCR clusters largely stayed donor specific. Study-level points and caveats: Among contracting clones, CD4+ were mainly CM/EM and CD8+ enriched in EMRA. In second-wave clones peaking day 37, SARS-CoV-2 specificity remained unconfirmed. Clones shrinking from day 15 to 85 showed even CD4/CD8 mixes; later expanders tilted CD4+.

V usage is TRBV29-1 and J usage is TRBJ2-7; 9 bases are shared with TRBD1. The sequenced sample consisted of PBMCs or a T cell subset sorted from them (not recorded which). The receptor comes from an adult woman who had mild COVID-19 (a few samples of this study predate the infection). Cell type and time point are not known. The CDR3 DNA reads as TGCAGCGTTGGATCGGACAGGGGCTACGAGCAGTACTTC. It specifies CSVGSDRGYEQYF.